These T cell receptor beta chains were read from a single sample in a study of identical twins. TCRdb itself ran the 5' RACE reads through MiXCR, one entry per CDR3 protein. The table has 1.5 million to 2 million distinct CDR3 sequences, 32% seen once. Sequenced material: cord blood. The receptor set was obtained from a newborn girl in good health. The CDR3 runs from the conserved cysteine through the conserved F or W. Size is stated for part of the rows, as once, few or many counts, or as a class when the clone is expanded.

cdr3_aa	clone_size	v_call
CAISENEGADYGYTF	-	TRBV10-3
CASSLAGDRARLYGYTF	-	TRBV12-3/TRBV12-4
CSVARGTGGGYTF	-	TRBV29-1
CASSYSGLAGGFSSYEQYF	-	TRBV6-5
CVSSGPNGYTF	once	TRBV4-2
CASSLAMGQGRYGYTF	-	TRBV12-3/TRBV12-4
CSATGVGNTIYF	-	TRBV20-1
CSARVLVPTGTQYF	-	TRBV20-1
CASSPKANTEAFF	once	TRBV7-2
CASSERTGENYGYTF	-	TRBV5-4
CSAPRQGVGEKLFF	few	TRBV20-1
CASSSHPGNTEAFF	few	TRBV7-9
CASTPAAGGYNEQFF	few	TRBV6-5
CSVDPRDNSYNEQFF	many	TRBV29-1
CASKLEDSKRTQYF	many	TRBV5-1
CASLRGSTNEKLFF	few	TRBV2
CASSYAGLAGAYEQYF	-	TRBV6-5